This T cell receptor (beta chain) was documented in a study of T cell changes during pregnancy in multiple sclerosis. The CDR3 totals 14 residues. Libraries were prepared by immunoSEQ multiplex PCR; TCRdb keeps only in-frame clonotypes and omits some of them. The data hold 75,000 to 90,000 clones, with 85% to 95% observed a single time. This sequence was found in a female donor with multiple sclerosis, enrolled in a pregnancy study. The chain has TRBV21-1 and TRBJ1-3. TRBV21-1 is a documented pseudogene. This specimen was CD4+ T cells from peripheral blood mononuclear cells, taken before pregnancy. The CDR3 region has the DNA TGTGCCAGCAGCAAAGGGAGCTCTGGAAACACCATATATTTT. This sequence encodes CASSKGSSGNTIYF.